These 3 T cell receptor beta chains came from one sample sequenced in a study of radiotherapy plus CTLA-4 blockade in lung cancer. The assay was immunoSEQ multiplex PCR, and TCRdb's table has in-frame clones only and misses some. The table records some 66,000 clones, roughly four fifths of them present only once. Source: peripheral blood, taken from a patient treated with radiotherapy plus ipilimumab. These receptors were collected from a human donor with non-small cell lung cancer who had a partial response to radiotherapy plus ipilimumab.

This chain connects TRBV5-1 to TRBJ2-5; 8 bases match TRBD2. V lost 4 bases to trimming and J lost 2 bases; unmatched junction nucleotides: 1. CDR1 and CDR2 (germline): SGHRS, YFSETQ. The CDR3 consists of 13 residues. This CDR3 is CASSIAGQETQYF. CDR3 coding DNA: TGCGCCAGCAGCATAGCGGGACAAGAGACCCAGTACTTC.

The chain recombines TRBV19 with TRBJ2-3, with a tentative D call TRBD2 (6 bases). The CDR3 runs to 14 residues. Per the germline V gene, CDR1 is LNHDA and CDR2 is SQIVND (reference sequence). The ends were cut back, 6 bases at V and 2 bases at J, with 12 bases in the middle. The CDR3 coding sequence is TGTGCCAGTAGGGTCTCGCGGGACACAGATACGCAGTATTTT. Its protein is CASRVSRDTDTQYF.

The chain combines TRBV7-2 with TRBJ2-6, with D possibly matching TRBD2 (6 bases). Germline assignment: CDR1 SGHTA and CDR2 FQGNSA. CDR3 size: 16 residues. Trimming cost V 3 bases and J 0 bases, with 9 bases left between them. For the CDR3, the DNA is TGTGCCAGCAGCTTGGGACTCAGCTCTGGGGCCAACGTCCTGACTTTC. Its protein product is CASSLGLSSGANVLTF.